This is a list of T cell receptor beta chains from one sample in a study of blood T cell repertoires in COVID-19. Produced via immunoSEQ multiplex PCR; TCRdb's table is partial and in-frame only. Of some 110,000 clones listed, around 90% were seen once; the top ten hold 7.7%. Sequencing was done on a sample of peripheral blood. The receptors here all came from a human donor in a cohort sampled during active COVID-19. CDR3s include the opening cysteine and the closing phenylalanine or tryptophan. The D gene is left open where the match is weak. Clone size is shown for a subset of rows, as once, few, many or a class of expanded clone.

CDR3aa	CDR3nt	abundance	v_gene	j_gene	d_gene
CASGGTGHTGELFF	TGTGCCAGCGGGGGGACAGGTCACACCGGGGAGCTGTTTTTT	-	TRBV9	TRBJ2-2	TRBD1
CASTRGPDSGANVLTF	TGTGCCAGCACCCGAGGGCCTGACTCTGGGGCCAACGTCCTGACTTTC	-	TRBV27	TRBJ2-6	-
CASRRDRDTEAFF	TGTGCCAGCAGGAGGGACAGGGACACTGAAGCTTTCTTT	-	TRBV6-5	TRBJ1-1	TRBD1
CASSSGTGIGYEQYF	TGTGCCAGCAGCTCCGGGACAGGGATAGGCTACGAGCAGTACTTC	-	TRBV5-5	TRBJ2-7	TRBD1
CASSERSLNEQYF	TGTGCCAGCAGTGAGAGAAGTTTGAACGAGCAGTACTTC	-	TRBV6-1	TRBJ2-7	-
CASSLDRDINEQFF	TGCGCCAGCAGCTTAGACCGGGACATCAATGAGCAGTTCTTC	-	TRBV5-1	TRBJ2-1	-
CATRQDRGPQVCTGELFF	TGTGCCACCAGACAGGACAGGGGGCCCCAGGTTTGCACCGGGGAGCTGTTTTTT	-	TRBV24-1	TRBJ2-2	TRBD1
CASSFEGGGTKETQYF	TGTGCCAGCAGCTTTGAAGGCGGGGGGACGAAAGAGACCCAGTACTTC	once	TRBV5-4	TRBJ2-5	TRBD2
CAWSTPGTRDYEQYF	TGTGCCTGGAGTACTCCCGGGACAAGGGACTACGAGCAGTACTTC	-	TRBV30	TRBJ2-7	-
CASGLPTSDTQYF	TGTGCTAGTGGTTTGCCTACCTCGGATACGCAGTATTTT	-	TRBV12-5	TRBJ2-3	-
CASIRDRGNNEQFF	TGTGCCAGCATCCGGGACAGGGGCAACAATGAGCAGTTCTTC	-	TRBV6-5	TRBJ2-1	TRBD1
CASSFIRDRKGYTF	TGTGCCAGCAGCTTTATTAGGGACAGAAAAGGCTACACCTTC	-	TRBV7-2	TRBJ1-2	TRBD1
CRGDRGNTEAFF	TGCAGGGGGGACAGGGGGAACACTGAAGCTTTCTTT	once	TRBV29-1	TRBJ1-1	TRBD1
CASSLTLETQYF	TGTGCCAGCAGCTTGACATTAGAGACCCAGTACTTC	-	TRBV11-2	TRBJ2-5	-
CASRDRQGSGRAFF	TGTGCCAGCAGAGACCGACAGGGGAGTGGAAGAGCTTTCTTT	-	TRBV6-5	TRBJ1-1	TRBD1
CASSVALAGAYNEQFF	TGTGCCAGCAGCGTCGCTCTTGCGGGGGCCTACAATGAGCAGTTCTTC	-	TRBV3-1/TRBV3-2	TRBJ2-1	TRBD2
CASSLARVSGRQETQYF	TGTGCCAGCAGCTTAGCGCGGGTTAGCGGGAGACAAGAGACCCAGTACTTC	-	TRBV7-8	TRBJ2-5	TRBD2
CASSGGLATNTGELFF	TGCGCCAGCAGCGGGGGACTAGCAACGAACACCGGGGAGCTGTTTTTT	-	TRBV5-1	TRBJ2-2	TRBD2
CASSAREKNYGYTF	TGTGCCAGCAGCGCCCGAGAGAAAAACTATGGCTACACCTTC	-	TRBV9	TRBJ1-2	-
CASSLVPGIGETQYF	TGTGCCAGCAGCTTGGTCCCGGGGATTGGTGAGACCCAGTACTTC	-	TRBV5-6	TRBJ2-5	-
CASSQEGARTEAFF	TGCGCCAGCAGCCAAGAAGGGGCTCGGACTGAAGCTTTCTTT	few	TRBV4-1	TRBJ1-1	-
CASSLNQGIGTGELFF	TGTGCCAGCAGCTTAAATCAGGGGATAGGCACCGGGGAGCTGTTTTTT	-	TRBV7-3	TRBJ2-2	-
CSASPELAGGLSSYNEQFF	TGCAGTGCTAGTCCTGAGCTAGCGGGAGGGCTAAGCTCCTACAATGAGCAGTTCTTC	-	TRBV20-1	TRBJ2-1	TRBD2
CASTLSGTTYNEQFF	TGTGCCAGCACCCTTTCCGGGACTACCTACAATGAGCAGTTCTTC	-	TRBV9	TRBJ2-1	TRBD2
CASSPVRTSGGSETQYF	TGCGCCAGCAGCCCGGTTCGGACTAGCGGGGGTTCTGAGACCCAGTACTTC	-	TRBV5-1	TRBJ2-5	TRBD2
CASSPGVRFQGWGYTF	TGTGCCAGCAGCCCGGGAGTGAGGTTTCAGGGTTGGGGCTACACCTTC	-	TRBV5-4	TRBJ1-2	-
CSTSWGGANTGELFF	TGCAGCACCTCGTGGGGGGGCGCGAACACCGGGGAGCTGTTTTTT	-	TRBV29-1	TRBJ2-2	-
CASNRDWATNEKLFF	TGTGCCAGCAATCGAGACTGGGCAACTAATGAAAAACTGTTTTTT	-	TRBV2	TRBJ1-4	-
CASTRATNEKLFF	TGTGCCAGCACGAGAGCAACTAATGAAAAACTGTTTTTT	-	TRBV11-3	TRBJ1-4	-
CASSGTGAEPQHF	TGTGCCAGCAGCGGGACAGGGGCAGAGCCCCAGCATTTT	once	TRBV7-8	TRBJ1-5	TRBD1